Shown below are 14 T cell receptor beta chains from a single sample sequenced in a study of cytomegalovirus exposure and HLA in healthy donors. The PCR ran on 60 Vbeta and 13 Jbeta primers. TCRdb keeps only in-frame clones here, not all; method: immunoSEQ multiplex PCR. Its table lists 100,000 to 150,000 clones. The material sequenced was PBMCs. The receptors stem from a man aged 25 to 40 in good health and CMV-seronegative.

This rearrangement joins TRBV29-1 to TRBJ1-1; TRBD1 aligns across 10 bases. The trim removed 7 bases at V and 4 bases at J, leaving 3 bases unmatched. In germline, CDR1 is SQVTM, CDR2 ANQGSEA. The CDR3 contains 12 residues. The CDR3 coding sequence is TGCAGCGGGTGGACAGGGGGCACTGAAGCTTTCTTT. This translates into CSGWTGGTEAFF.

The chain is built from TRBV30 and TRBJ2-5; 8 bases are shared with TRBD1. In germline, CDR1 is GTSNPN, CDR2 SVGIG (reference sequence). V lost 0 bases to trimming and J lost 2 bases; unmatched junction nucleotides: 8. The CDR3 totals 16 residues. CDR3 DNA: TGTGCCTGGAGTGTACCGGGACAGGCGTTACAAGAGACCCAGTACTTC. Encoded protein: CAWSVPGQALQETQYF. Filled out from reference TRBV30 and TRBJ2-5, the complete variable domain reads SQTIHQWPATLVQPVGSPLSLECTVEGTSNPNLYWYRQAAGRGLQLLFYSVGIGQISSEVPQNLSASRPQDRQFILSSKKLLLSDSGFYLCAWSVPGQALQETQYFGPGTRLLVL.

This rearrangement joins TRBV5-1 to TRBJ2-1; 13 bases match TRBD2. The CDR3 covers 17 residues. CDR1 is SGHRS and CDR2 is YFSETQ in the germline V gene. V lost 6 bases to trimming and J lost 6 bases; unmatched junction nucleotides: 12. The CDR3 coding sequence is TGCGCCAGCAAAGGACTAGCGGGAGAAGTGGCGGCCAATGAGCAGTTCTTC. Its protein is CASKGLAGEVAANEQFF.

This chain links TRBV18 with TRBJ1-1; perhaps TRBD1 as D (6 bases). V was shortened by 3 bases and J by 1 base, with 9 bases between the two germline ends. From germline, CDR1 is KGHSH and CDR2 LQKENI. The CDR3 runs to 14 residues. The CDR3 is CASSPRQANTEAFF. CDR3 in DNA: TGTGCCAGCTCACCGAGACAGGCGAACACTGAAGCTTTCTTT.

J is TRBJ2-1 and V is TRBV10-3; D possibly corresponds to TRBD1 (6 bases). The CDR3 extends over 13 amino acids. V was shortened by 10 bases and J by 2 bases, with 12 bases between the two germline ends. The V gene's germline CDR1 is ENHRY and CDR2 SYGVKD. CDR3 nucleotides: TGTGCCACCCTGGACAGTACCTACAATGAGCAGTTCTTC. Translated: CATLDSTYNEQFF.

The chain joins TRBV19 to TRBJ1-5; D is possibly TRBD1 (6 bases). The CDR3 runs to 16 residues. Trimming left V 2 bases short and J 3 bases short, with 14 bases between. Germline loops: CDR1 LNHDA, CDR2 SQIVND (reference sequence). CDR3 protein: CASSITGQAANQPQHF. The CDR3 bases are TGTGCCAGTAGTATAACAGGGCAGGCCGCCAATCAGCCCCAGCATTTT.

The CDR3 here is CASSSTGTSVYNEQFF. The CDR3 DNA is TGTGCCAGCAGCTCGACCGGGACTAGCGTATACAATGAGCAGTTCTTC. The chain is built from TRBV28 and TRBJ2-1; TRBD2 agrees at 10 bases. The CDR3 extends over 16 amino acids. V dropped 6 bases and J dropped 4; count of bases not matched to a gene: 9. Germline CDR1 reads MDHEN; CDR2 reads SYDVKM.

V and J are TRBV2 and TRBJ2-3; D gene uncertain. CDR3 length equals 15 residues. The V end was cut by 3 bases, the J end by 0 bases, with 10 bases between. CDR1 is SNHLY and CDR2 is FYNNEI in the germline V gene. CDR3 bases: TGTGCCAGCAGTGATGGGCTTTCTAGCACAGATACGCAGTATTTT. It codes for CASSDGLSSTDTQYF.

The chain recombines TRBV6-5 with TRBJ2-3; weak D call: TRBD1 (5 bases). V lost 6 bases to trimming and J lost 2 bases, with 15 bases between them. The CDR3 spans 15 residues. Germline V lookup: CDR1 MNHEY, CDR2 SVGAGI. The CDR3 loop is CASRGTGILTDTQYF. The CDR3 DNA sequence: TGTGCCAGCAGGGGAACAGGAATCCTCACAGATACGCAGTATTTT.

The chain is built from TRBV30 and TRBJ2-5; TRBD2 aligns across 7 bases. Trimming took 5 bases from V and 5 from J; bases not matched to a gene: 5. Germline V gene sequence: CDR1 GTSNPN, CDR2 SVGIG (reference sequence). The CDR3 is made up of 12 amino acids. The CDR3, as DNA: TGTGCCTGGGACTGGGAGGGGGAGACCCAGTACTTC. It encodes CAWDWEGETQYF. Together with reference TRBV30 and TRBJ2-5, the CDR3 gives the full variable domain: SQTIHQWPATLVQPVGSPLSLECTVEGTSNPNLYWYRQAAGRGLQLLFYSVGIGQISSEVPQNLSASRPQDRQFILSSKKLLLSDSGFYLCAWDWEGETQYFGPGTRLLVL.

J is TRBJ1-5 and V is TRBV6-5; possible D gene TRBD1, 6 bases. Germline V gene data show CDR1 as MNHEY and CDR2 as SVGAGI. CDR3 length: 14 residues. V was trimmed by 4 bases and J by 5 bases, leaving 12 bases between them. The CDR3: CASSSTGSDQPQHF. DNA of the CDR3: TGTGCCAGCAGTTCTACAGGGAGTGATCAGCCCCAGCATTTT.

The CDR3 sequence: CASSSLTGLAGGNEQFF. The CDR3, as DNA: TGTGCCAGCAGTTCCCTAACGGGACTAGCGGGAGGCAATGAGCAGTTCTTC. This sequence joins TRBV27 and TRBJ2-1, with TRBD2 identical over 15 bases. J was trimmed by 6 bases and V by 4 bases; bases with no gene match: 7. This CDR3 is built from 17 residues. The V gene's germline CDR1 is MNHEY and CDR2 SMNVEV (reference sequence).

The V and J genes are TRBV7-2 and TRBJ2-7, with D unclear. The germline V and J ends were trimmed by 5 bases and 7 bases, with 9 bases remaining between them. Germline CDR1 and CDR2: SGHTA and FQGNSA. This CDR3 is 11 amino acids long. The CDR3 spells CASSRSREQYF. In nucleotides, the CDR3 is TGTGCCAGCAGCCGGTCTCGGGAGCAGTACTTC.

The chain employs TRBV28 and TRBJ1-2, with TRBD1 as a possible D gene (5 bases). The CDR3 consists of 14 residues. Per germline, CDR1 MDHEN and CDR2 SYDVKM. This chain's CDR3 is CVSGGVGDQIGYTF. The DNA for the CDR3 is TGTGTCTCAGGAGGGGTGGGGGACCAAATTGGCTACACCTTC.